These T cell receptor beta chains were read from a single sample in a study of beta chain features in type 1 diabetes. Generated by immunoSEQ multiplex PCR, the TCRdb table keeps only in-frame clones and is missing some. The sample consists of fewer than 250,000 clones, more than 9% of them appearing once. Sequenced input: naive CD4+ T cells from blood. These receptors were taken from a woman aged 18 to 35 in good health. CDR3s leave out the opening cysteine and the closing phenylalanine or tryptophan.

cdr3_aa	v_call	j_call
ASSLEAGFDQPQH	TRBV5-1	TRBJ1-5
ASKSGGADTQY	TRBV2	TRBJ2-3
ASSIYSSGANVLT	TRBV19	TRBJ2-6
ASSEDGVGT	TRBV2	TRBJ1-2
ASSVGGADTQY	TRBV9	TRBJ2-3
ASRRATSTDTQY	TRBV5-1	TRBJ2-3
ASRPDRGSGNTIY	TRBV25-1	TRBJ1-3
ATSLQGGSGNTIY	TRBV15	TRBJ1-3
ASSQLQGSNSPLH	TRBV5-1	TRBJ1-6
ASRELRGFTDTQY	TRBV27	TRBJ2-3
AWSPGYEQY	TRBV30	TRBJ2-7
ASSRRGLTAYEQY	TRBV7-2	TRBJ2-7
ASRAGAIHEQY	TRBV6-1	TRBJ2-7
AWMIRGSPLH	TRBV30	TRBJ1-6
ASSLSDRLAGGTGELF	TRBV5-4	TRBJ2-2
ASSQDGGGGSNQPQH	TRBV4-2	TRBJ1-5
ASSIRQGGSPLH	TRBV19	TRBJ1-6
AWLVSNTGELF	TRBV30	TRBJ2-2
AISGTGRSYNEQF	TRBV10-3	TRBJ2-1
ASSLTPLVRGETQY	TRBV7-2	TRBJ2-5
ASSRTSGRPPYEQY	TRBV5-1	TRBJ2-7